This TCR beta chain appears in the sequencing data of a study of vaccination effects on CD4 cells after COVID-19. As for the study in general: Each participant was administered two doses of either the BNT162b2 or the mRNA-1273 vaccine.

After expansion with viral peptide pools in the ViraFEST assay, antigen-specific CD4+ T cells were sequenced. Upon completion of under eleven days in culture, CD4+ T cells were isolated. Confirmation by PCR established that the person had SARS-CoV-2 infection between March and December 2020. The assay was immunoSEQ multiplex PCR, and TCRdb's table has in-frame clones only and misses some. The repertoire holds some 56,000 clones, with approximately 73% as singletons. A word on this clone: Its specificity is unknown.

This sequence was found in a human donor who had a prior SARS-CoV-2 infection. Sample: CD4+ T cells from PBMCs cultured with HIV peptides, taken before COVID-19 vaccination. Subset here: HIV-1 Nef peptide pool negative control/reference culture.

The CDR3 reads CASSLAGIQPQHF. DNA of the CDR3: TGTGCCAGCAGCTTGGCGGGGATTCAGCCCCAGCATTTT. This chain connects TRBV5-6 to TRBJ1-5; no clear D. The germline V gene has CDR1 SGHDT and CDR2 YYEEEE. The CDR3 sequence is 13 residues long. Trimming cost V 0 bases and J 6 bases, with 7 bases left between them.